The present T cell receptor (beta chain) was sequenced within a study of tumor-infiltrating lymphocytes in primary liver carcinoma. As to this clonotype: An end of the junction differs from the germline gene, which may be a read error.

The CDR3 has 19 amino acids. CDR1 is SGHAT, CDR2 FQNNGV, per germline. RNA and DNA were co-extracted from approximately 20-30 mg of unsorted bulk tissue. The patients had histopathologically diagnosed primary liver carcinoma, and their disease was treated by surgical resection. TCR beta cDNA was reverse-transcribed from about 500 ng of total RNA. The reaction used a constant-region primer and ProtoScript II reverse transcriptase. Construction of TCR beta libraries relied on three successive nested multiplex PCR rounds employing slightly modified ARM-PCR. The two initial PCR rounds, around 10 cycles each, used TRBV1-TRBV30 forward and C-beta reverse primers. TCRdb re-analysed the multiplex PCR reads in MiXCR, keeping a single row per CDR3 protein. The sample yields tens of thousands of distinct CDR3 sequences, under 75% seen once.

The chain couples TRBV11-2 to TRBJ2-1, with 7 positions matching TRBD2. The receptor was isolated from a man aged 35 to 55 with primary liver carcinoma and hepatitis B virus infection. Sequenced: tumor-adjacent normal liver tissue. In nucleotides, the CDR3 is TGTGTCAACAGCTTAGATGGGCGATTCAGCGGGACCCTTTACAGTGAGCAGTTCTTC. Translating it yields CVNSLDGRFSGTLYSEQFF.